Each of the 14 T cell receptor beta chains below was sequenced from the same sample in a study of sequential checkpoint blockade in melanoma. Sequencing used immunoSEQ multiplex PCR; TCRdb keeps in-frame clones, though not all of them. Of some 40,000 clones listed, approximately 91% are singletons. Treatment meaning: randomized to nivolumab then ipilimumab (arm A) or the reverse (arm B). The sequences come from CD8+ T cells sorted from blood (inferred from file names), collected from a patient given nivolumab and ipilimumab in sequence. All receptors derive from a human donor with melanoma.

The rearrangement joins TRBV6-5 to TRBJ2-3; 7 bases are a match to TRBD1. CDR3 size: 14 residues. The junction had 4 bases not matched to a gene; V was cut back by 5 bases and J by 2 bases. Germline lookup yields CDR1 MNHEY and CDR2 SVGAGI. In DNA form, the CDR3 reads TGTGCCAGCAGTGACAGGGTGATCACAGATACGCAGTATTTT. It translates to CASSDRVITDTQYF.

The chain is built from TRBV25-1 and TRBJ1-1; D possibly corresponds to TRBD1 (5 bases). CDR1 MGHDK and CDR2 SYGVNS come from the germline V gene. Between the trimmed V and J ends, which lost 5 bases and 1 base, there was a span of 20 bases. This CDR3 contains 17 residues. This chain's CDR3 is CASSSSIVLGENTEAFF. In DNA, the CDR3 is TGTGCCAGCAGTAGCTCGATTGTGTTAGGGGAGAACACTGAAGCTTTCTTT.

The rearrangement joins TRBV7-9 to TRBJ2-7, with 7 bases fitting TRBD1. Germline CDR1 reads SEHNR; CDR2 reads FQNEAQ (reference sequence). Trimming took 1 base from V and 4 from J; bases not matched to a gene: 4. The CDR3 is 14 residues long. The CDR3 sequence is CASSLDRGMYEQYF. The CDR3 DNA follows: TGTGCCAGCAGCTTAGACAGGGGTATGTACGAGCAGTACTTC.

The J gene is TRBJ2-7, the V gene TRBV11-3; 8 bases map to TRBD1. The CDR3 is 14 amino acids. Looked up from germline, CDR1 is SGHNT and CDR2 is YENEEA. Trimming took 1 base from V and 7 from J; bases not matched to a gene: 6. This CDR3 reads CASSLGTGDREQYV. CDR3 bases: TGTGCCAGCAGCTTAGGGACTGGGGACAGGGAGCAGTACGTC.

The V gene is TRBV27, the J gene TRBJ1-3; D is perhaps TRBD1 (5 bases). Germline V CDR1 and CDR2: MNHEY, SMNVEV (reference sequence). This CDR3 has 15 residues. V lost 4 bases, J lost 2 bases, and 12 bases lay in between. CDR3 DNA sequence: TGTGCCAGCAGTTCTAAGGGGTTTCCTGGAAACACCATATATTTT. This sequence encodes CASSSKGFPGNTIYF.

V gene TRBV27 combines with J gene TRBJ2-7; the D is unclear. The CDR3 is made up of 13 amino acids. Trimming took 2 bases from V and 2 from J, leaving 7 bases between them. CDR1 and CDR2 from the germline V gene are MNHEY and SMNVEV (reference sequence). The CDR3 bases are TGTGCCAGCAGTTTAACCGGAGCCTACGAGCAGTACTTC. Translation gives CASSLTGAYEQYF.

In this sample, this clone turned up a few times. The chain is built from TRBV19 and TRBJ1-2, with D unresolved. Germline V gene data show CDR1 as LNHDA and CDR2 as SQIVND (reference sequence). This CDR3 has 13 amino acids. Trimming removed 5 bases from V and 2 bases from J, with 9 bases in between. CDR3 residues: CASSYTVNYGYTF. CDR3 sequence (DNA): TGTGCCAGTAGTTATACGGTGAACTATGGCTACACCTTC.

The J gene is TRBJ2-7, the V gene TRBV12-5; D is unclear. The CDR3 is 13 residues long. Germline values: CDR1 LGHNT, CDR2 FRNRAP. The V and J ends lost 3 bases and 5 bases respectively, with 11 bases between them. CDR3 in DNA: TGTGCTAGTGGTTTTGATAACAGCAACGAGCAGTACTTC. Its translation: CASGFDNSNEQYF. Drawing the rest from reference TRBV12-5 and TRBJ2-7, the complete variable domain is DARVTQTPRHKVTEMGQEVTMRCQPILGHNTVFWYRQTMMQGLELLAYFRNRAPLDDSGMPKDRFSAEMPDATLATLKIQPSEPRDSAVYFCASGFDNSNEQYFGPGTRLTVT.

The chain combines TRBV29-1 with TRBJ1-1; D unresolved. This CDR3 region has 13 residues. V lost 8 bases to trimming and J lost 0 bases, with 13 bases between them. CDR1 is SQVTM, CDR2 ANQGSEA, per germline. The CDR3 loop reads CSIHHLMNTEAFF. DNA for the CDR3: TGCAGCATACACCACCTCATGAACACTGAAGCTTTCTTT.

The gene calls are TRBV11-2 and TRBJ2-7, with D possibly being TRBD1 (6 bases). The ends were cut back, 6 bases at V and 3 bases at J, with 9 bases in the middle. This CDR3 comprises 12 residues. Germline V gives CDR1 SGHAT, CDR2 FQNNGV. CDR3 bases: TGTGCCAGCAGTTCACAGGGCTACGAGCAGTACGTC. It encodes CASSSQGYEQYV.

The chain joins TRBV2 to TRBJ2-1; weak D call: TRBD1 (5 bases). Trimming removed 6 bases at V and 0 bases at J, with 15 bases between. The CDR3 is 16 residues long. Germline V gene sequence: CDR1 SNHLY, CDR2 FYNNEI. The CDR3 sequence: CASSGIDSPSYNEQFF. The CDR3 DNA is TGTGCCAGCAGCGGCATTGACAGCCCCTCCTACAATGAGCAGTTCTTC.

The count of this clone is one. The chain links TRBV6-6 to TRBJ2-1, with TRBD2 identical over 10 bases. Losses at the gene ends were 7 bases for V and 6 bases for J; bases not matched to a gene: 9. Germline V gene lookup returns CDR1 MNHNY and CDR2 SVGAGI (reference sequence). The CDR3 spans 15 residues. The CDR3 sequence: CASTEIAGGSNEQFF. As DNA, the CDR3 is TGTGCCAGCACGGAGATAGCGGGAGGATCCAATGAGCAGTTCTTC.

The V call is TRBV5-5, the J call TRBJ1-2; D is undetermined. Trimming cost V 0 bases and J 4 bases, with 7 bases left between them. Germline loops: CDR1 SGHKS, CDR2 YYEKEE (reference sequence). There are 13 residues in the CDR3. The CDR3 nucleotides are TGTGCCAGCAGCTTGGCCATTAGCTATGGCTACACCTTC. This translates into CASSLAISYGYTF.

This chain joins TRBV7-8 and TRBJ2-7, with 11 bases fitting TRBD2. Unmatched junction bases numbered 5, after V lost 0 bases and J lost 7 bases. The CDR3 is made up of 15 amino acids. Looked up from germline, CDR1 is SGHVS and CDR2 is FQNEAQ. The CDR3 DNA is TGTGCCAGCAGCTTAGCTAGCGGGAGGGCCCGGGAGCAGTACTTC. Its translation: CASSLASGRAREQYF.